These 6 T cell receptor beta chains originate from one sample sequenced in a study of beta chain features in type 1 diabetes. Every isolated RNA sample was fully reverse transcribed, so sequencing captured expressed TCRB transcripts. Measured with immunoSEQ multiplex PCR; TCRdb has only the in-frame clones, and not every one. The sample has 330,000 or so clones, roughly 15% seen once. Sequenced: central memory CD4+ T cells from blood. The receptors were sampled from a young man in good health.

The J gene is TRBJ2-5, the V gene TRBV7-8; D is uncertain. Trimming took off 1 base at V and 4 bases at J, with 7 bases between the two ends. Germline CDR1 reads SGHVS; CDR2 reads FQNEAQ. CDR3 length: 13 amino acids. CDR3 DNA: TGTGCCAGCAGCTTAGATCCGCGAGAGACCCAGTACTTC. Its translation is CASSLDPRETQYF.

A single count supports this clone. V gene TRBV28 combines with J gene TRBJ1-5; D not resolved. This CDR3 contains 14 residues. The germline V gene encodes CDR1 MDHEN and CDR2 SYDVKM. The V end was cut by 2 bases, the J end by 4 bases, with 9 bases between. The CDR3 region has the DNA TGTGCCAGCAGTTTACTCTCCCCAAATCAGCCCCAGCATTTT. This encodes CASSLLSPNQPQHF.

Concerning this clone itself: Other DNA sequences from this sample encode an identical CDR3 as well. The genes are TRBV9 and TRBJ2-5; D unclear. Germline values: CDR1 SGDLS, CDR2 YYNGEE. The CDR3 contains 12 residues. The ends were cut back, 1 base at V and 1 base at J, with 2 bases in the middle. The CDR3 sequence is CASSVSQETQYF. Here the CDR3 DNA reads TGTGCCAGCAGCGTAAGCCAAGAGACCCAGTACTTC.

This sequence joins TRBV19 and TRBJ1-6; TRBD1 matches 10 bases. Losses at the gene ends were 1 base for V and 7 bases for J; bases not matched to a gene: 4. The germline gives CDR1 LNHDA, CDR2 SQIVND (reference sequence). The CDR3 is 16 residues long. The CDR3 bases are TGTGCCAGTAGTATAGCCCCGGGACAGGGGAATTCACCCCTCCACTTT. As protein: CASSIAPGQGNSPLHF.

This chain links TRBV7-8 with TRBJ1-1; TRBD1 is a possible D gene (5 bases). The V gene lost 5 bases and the J gene lost 6 bases, with 16 bases spanning the gap. CDR3 length: 14 residues. In germline, CDR1 is SGHVS, CDR2 FQNEAQ. The CDR3 protein is CASSPGGGRAEAFF. The CDR3 region has the DNA TGTGCCAGCAGCCCCGGGGGGGGTCGGGCTGAAGCTTTCTTT.

This clone turned up a few times. This chain links TRBV10-3 with TRBJ2-1; TRBD1 is a possible D gene (6 bases). CDR1 is ENHRY, CDR2 SYGVKD, per germline. The CDR3 is 18 amino acids. The V end lost 0 bases, the J end lost 5 bases, and 20 bases lay between the germline ends. As DNA, the CDR3 is TGTGCCATCAGTGAGTCGGCTGAGTCGACAGGAAAACACAATGAGCAGTTCTTC. Protein: CAISESAESTGKHNEQFF.